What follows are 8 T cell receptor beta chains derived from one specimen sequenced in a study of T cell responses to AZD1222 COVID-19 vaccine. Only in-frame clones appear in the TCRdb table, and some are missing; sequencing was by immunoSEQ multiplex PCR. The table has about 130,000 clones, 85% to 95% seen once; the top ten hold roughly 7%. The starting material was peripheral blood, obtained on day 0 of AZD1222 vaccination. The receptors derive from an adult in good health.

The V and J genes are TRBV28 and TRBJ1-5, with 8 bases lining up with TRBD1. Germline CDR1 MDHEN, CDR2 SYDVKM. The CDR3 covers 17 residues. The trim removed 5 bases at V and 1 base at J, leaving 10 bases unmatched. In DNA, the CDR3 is TGTGCCAGCAGTCCGGGACAGGCTGGGAAAAGCAATCAGCCCCAGCATTTT. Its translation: CASSPGQAGKSNQPQHF.

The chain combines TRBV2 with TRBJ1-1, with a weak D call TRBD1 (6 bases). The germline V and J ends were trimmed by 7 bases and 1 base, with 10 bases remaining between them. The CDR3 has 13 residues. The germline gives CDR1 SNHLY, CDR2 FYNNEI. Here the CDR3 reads CASTATGNTEAFF. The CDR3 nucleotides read TGTGCCAGCACCGCGACAGGGAACACTGAAGCTTTCTTT.

CDR3 residues: CAWSPQTEFNEQFF. The CDR3 DNA sequence: TGTGCCTGGAGTCCCCAGACGGAATTCAATGAGCAGTTCTTC. This rearrangement joins TRBV30 to TRBJ2-1, with D unresolved. The V and J ends lost 2 bases and 6 bases respectively, with 14 bases between them. The CDR3 sequence is 14 residues long. CDR1 is GTSNPN and CDR2 is SVGIG in the germline V gene (reference sequence).

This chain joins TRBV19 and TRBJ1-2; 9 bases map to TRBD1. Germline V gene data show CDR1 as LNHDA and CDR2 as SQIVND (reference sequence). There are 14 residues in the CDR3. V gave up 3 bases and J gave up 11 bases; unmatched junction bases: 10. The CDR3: CASSIGQGPKNYTF. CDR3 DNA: TGTGCCAGTAGTATTGGACAGGGGCCTAAAAATTACACCTTC.

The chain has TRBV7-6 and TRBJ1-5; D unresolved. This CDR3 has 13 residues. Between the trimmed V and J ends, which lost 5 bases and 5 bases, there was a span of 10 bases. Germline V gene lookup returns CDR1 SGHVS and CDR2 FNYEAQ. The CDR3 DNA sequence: TGTGCCAGCAGCCTTACTGGGGATCAGCCCCAGCATTTT. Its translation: CASSLTGDQPQHF.

Written as DNA, the CDR3 is TGTGCCAGCAGTAACCGGGACTTAGGGGACGAGCAGTACTTC. It specifies CASSNRDLGDEQYF. V and J are TRBV6-2 or TRBV6-3 and TRBJ2-7; D perhaps matches TRBD2 (6 bases). Per germline, CDR1 MNHEY and CDR2 SVGEGT. The V gene lost 5 bases and the J gene lost 5 bases, with 16 bases spanning the gap. The CDR3 runs to 14 residues.

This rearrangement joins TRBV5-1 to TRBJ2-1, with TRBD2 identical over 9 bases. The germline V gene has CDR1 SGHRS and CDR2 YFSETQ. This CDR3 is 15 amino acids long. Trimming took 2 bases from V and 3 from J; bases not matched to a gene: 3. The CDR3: CASSLAGGGYNEQFF. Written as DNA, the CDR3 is TGCGCCAGCAGCTTAGCGGGAGGTGGCTACAATGAGCAGTTCTTC.

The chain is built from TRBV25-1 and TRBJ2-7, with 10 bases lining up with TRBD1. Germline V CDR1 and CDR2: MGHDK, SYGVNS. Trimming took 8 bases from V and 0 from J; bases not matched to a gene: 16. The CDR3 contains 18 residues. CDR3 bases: TGTGCCAGCGGGGGCCGGGACAGGGGTGGAAGAAGCTCCTACGAGCAGTACTTC. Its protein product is CASGGRDRGGRSSYEQYF.